These 9 T cell receptor beta chains originate from one sample sequenced in a study of molecular identifiers for immune sequencing clone quantification. Each CDR3 protein is one row after TCRdb ran MiXCR on the PCR reads. The table lists 250,000 to 400,000 distinct CDR3 sequences, about 20% of them singletons. Sequenced input: naive CD8+ T cells from blood, with Jurkat cell RNA spiked in. Subset specified: FACS-sorted CD8+CD4-CCR7+CD45RA+ naive T cells. Receptors were obtained from a human donor in good health. Some libraries in this study had Jurkat cell RNA spiked in.

In its sample, this clonotype was seen many times. The rearrangement joins TRBV7-9 to TRBJ1-4; D is unresolved. The CDR3 consists of 14 residues. V dropped 1 base and J dropped 7 bases, with 10 bases sitting between them. Germline CDR1 and CDR2: SEHNR and FQNEAQ (reference sequence). CDR3 loop: CASSLEYQREKLFF. The CDR3, as DNA: TGTGCCAGCAGCTTAGAATATCAGCGTGAAAAACTGTTTTTT.

This clonotype was counted a few times. The V call is TRBV12-3 or TRBV12-4, the J call TRBJ2-1, with D perhaps matching TRBD2 (5 bases). V shed 7 bases and J shed 8 bases, with 15 bases lying between them. The CDR3 totals 13 residues. The CDR3: CASTSVTGDEQFF. The DNA for the CDR3 is TGTGCCAGCACATCCGTCACCGGGGATGAGCAGTTCTTC.

With regard to this clonotype: This may stem from a read error, because a much larger clone lies one nucleotide away. The rearrangement uses TRBV20-1 and TRBJ2-1, with TRBD2 matching 9 bases. CDR1 is DFQATT and CDR2 is SNEGSKA in the germline V gene (reference sequence). The CDR3 sequence is 14 residues long. For the CDR3, the DNA is TGCAGTACTAGAGTAGGGACTAGCAATCGTGAGCAGTTCTTC. Its protein is CSTRVGTSNREQFF.

Comment on this clonotype: Just one base apart from a much larger clone, this may be a read error. The conserved closing phenylalanine or tryptophan is absent in this CDR3, likely reflecting a read error. The rearrangement joins TRBV6-5 to TRBJ2-1; TRBD1 agrees at 8 bases. The CDR3 sequence is 16 residues long. Germline loops: CDR1 MNHEY, CDR2 SVGAGI. Trimming cost V 4 bases and J 2 bases; bases outside gene matches: 7. In DNA form, the CDR3 reads TGTGCCAGCAGTTCCTGGACAGGGTCGACCTACAATGAGCAGTTCCTC. Its protein is CASSSWTGSTYNEQFL.

This clonotype was counted at least ten times. This chain connects TRBV7-9 to TRBJ2-7; D gene ambiguous. Germline CDR1 reads SEHNR; CDR2 reads FQNEAQ (reference sequence). V shed 1 base and J shed 6 bases, with 4 bases lying between them. The CDR3 loop spans 11 amino acids. The DNA for the CDR3 is TGTGCCAGCAGCTTAGGTACCGAGCAGTACTTC. Its translation: CASSLGTEQYF.

This clonotype was observed many times. The chain joins TRBV12-5 to TRBJ2-7, with unresolved D. CDR1 and CDR2 (germline): LGHNT, FRNRAP. The CDR3 totals 12 residues. With 0 bases removed from V and 5 bases from J, the gap between germline ends came to 5 bases. The DNA for the CDR3 is TGTGCTAGTGGTTTGGTAAGGGACGAGCAGTACTTC. Its protein product is CASGLVRDEQYF.

This clonotype came up many times. The CDR3 coding sequence is TGTGCCAGCAGCTTATCCACAGGGGTCAATCAGCCCCAGCATTTT. It is translated as CASSLSTGVNQPQHF. The chain recombines TRBV7-2 with TRBJ1-5, with 7 bases that match TRBD1. J lost 3 bases, V lost 2 bases, and 4 bases had no gene match. Germline values: CDR1 SGHTA, CDR2 FQGNSA. The CDR3 covers 15 residues.

At least ten counts were recorded for this clonotype. V gene TRBV4-1 combines with J gene TRBJ2-3; tentatively, D is TRBD2 (6 bases). With 1 base removed from V and 1 base from J, the gap between germline ends came to 12 bases. The CDR3 extends over 16 amino acids. The germline gives CDR1 MGHRA, CDR2 YSYEKL. CDR3 DNA sequence: TGCGCCAGCAGCCAAGGTTTCTGGGGGGGCACAGATACGCAGTATTTT. Its translation is CASSQGFWGGTDTQYF.

This clonotype came up a few times. The chain links TRBV27 to TRBJ1-5; D might be TRBD1 (6 bases). This CDR3 contains 12 residues. CDR1 and CDR2 from the germline V gene are MNHEY and SMNVEV (reference sequence). V was trimmed by 8 bases and J by 5 bases, leaving 10 bases between them. The CDR3 loop is CASGGQYQPQHF. The DNA for the CDR3 is TGTGCCAGCGGGGGGCAGTATCAGCCCCAGCATTTT.